This is a list of T cell receptor beta chains from one sample in a study of breast tumors, draining lymph nodes, adjacent tissues. TCRdb re-derived calls from the multiplex PCR reads in MiXCR, one entry per CDR3 protein. The table records 100,000 or so distinct CDR3 sequences, about 20% of them present only once. The sequenced sample consisted of axillary lymph node tissue. These receptors came from a female donor with breast cancer. Some clones in this sample may be carry-over from other donors' samples. CDR3s leave out the opening cysteine and the closing phenylalanine or tryptophan.

>TRBV7-8|TRBJ2-7
ASSLLRGRENEQY
>TRBV5-8|TRBJ1-3
ASSLGLSGTIY
>TRBV12-3/TRBV12-4|TRBJ1-5
ASSQTGAGNQPQH
>TRBV20-1|TRBJ1-5
SVEMQGDQPQH
>TRBV20-1|TRBJ2-3
SARDQGLGVPDTQY
>TRBV28|TRBJ2-7
ASSSMGQVSSYEQY
>TRBV5-1|TRBJ1-2
ASSLEGSRGYT
>TRBV7-8|TRBJ2-6
ASSLPGLDFSGANVLT
>TRBV19|TRBJ2-3
ASSAVTSGIGTQY
>TRBV4-1|TRBJ1-1
ASSQYDGNTEAF
>TRBV6-5|TRBJ1-5
ASSYRTGDNQPQH
>TRBV6-5|TRBJ1-2
ASSRQGSLLGYT
>TRBV5-4|TRBJ1-2
ASSLSPGEGYGYT
>TRBV3-1|TRBJ2-3
ASSKRSGTSTDTQY
>TRBV28|TRBJ1-2
ATIGPYGYT
>TRBV6-5|TRBJ1-2
ARMASNYGYT
>TRBV6-1|TRBJ1-5
ASSLTRNPPQH
>TRBV6-1|TRBJ2-7
ASSEATTLSYEQY
>TRBV30|TRBJ1-4
AWSGPGQAVYEKLF
>TRBV6-5|TRBJ2-7
ASSGRSSYEQY
>TRBV10-3|TRBJ2-1
AISRAGVGNEQF
>TRBV7-2|TRBJ2-1
ASSPGTIEHPF
>TRBV28|TRBJ1-2
ASSLLTAINYGYT
>TRBV9|TRBJ2-7
ASSVDGTPNEQY
>TRBV30|TRBJ2-5
AWSRVRSEETQY
>TRBV7-2|TRBJ1-1
ASRWGGPNTEAF
>TRBV18|TRBJ1-2
ASSQGGVGYT
>TRBV2|TRBJ1-2
ASSESPEGYT
>TRBV2|TRBJ1-5
ASTRAPYSNQPQH
>TRBV5-1|TRBJ1-6
ASSLFGGVNNSPLH